This T cell receptor beta chain emerged from a study of blood T cell repertoires in COVID-19. The table came from immunoSEQ multiplex PCR; TCRdb's copy has only in-frame clones and leaves some out. The data show about 18,000 clones, about nine tenths seen once. The germline V gene encodes CDR1 LNHDA and CDR2 SQIVND (reference sequence). The CDR3 runs 14 residues. V was pared by 3 bases and J by 7 bases, with 13 bases between. The gene calls are TRBV19 and TRBJ1-5; possible D gene TRBD1, 6 bases. The receptor was isolated from a man aged 50 to 59 with active COVID-19. Sample: peripheral blood. The CDR3 bases are TGTGCCAGTAGTATGGGGGCCAGGGGACAGCCCCAGCATTTT. Translation gives CASSMGARGQPQHF.